A single sample is the source of the 30 T cell receptor beta chains below, sequenced in a study of beta chain features in type 1 diabetes. Study results and caveats: Shortening of TCRB CDR3s, moderate but significant, appeared in all four CD4+ subsets of Type 1 diabetes patients.

The antigens these receptors bind are not known. cDNA synthesis used the whole RNA isolate, giving expressed TCRB sequences. The table came from immunoSEQ multiplex PCR; TCRdb's copy has only in-frame clones and leaves some out. Found here are approximately 250,000 clones, under 13% of them singletons; the top ten hold around 0.018%. Sequenced sample: naive CD4+ T cells from blood. The receptor source for this set is a man between 25 and 39 years old with type 1 diabetes.

This clone has just a few counts. This chain connects TRBV4-2 to TRBJ2-5, with D perhaps TRBD2 (6 bases). The V end was cut by 0 bases, the J end by 4 bases, with 15 bases between. The CDR3 length is 16 residues. Germline V CDR1 and CDR2: LGHNA, YNFKEQ. CDR3 nucleotide sequence: TGTGCCAGCAGCCAAGACTCCGGGGGATTTGGAGAGACCCAGTACTTC. It is translated as CASSQDSGGFGETQYF.

This chain joins TRBV19 and TRBJ1-6; D gene unclear. The germline V gene encodes CDR1 LNHDA and CDR2 SQIVND (reference sequence). The CDR3 extends over 14 amino acids. V lost 3 bases and J 8 bases, leaving 11 bases between the germline ends. The CDR3 loop reads CASSMSGYDSPLHF. CDR3 bases: TGTGCCAGTAGTATGTCGGGTTACGATTCACCCCTCCACTTT.

This clone showed up just a few times. This chain joins TRBV27 and TRBJ1-2; D unresolved. V lost 8 bases and J lost 4, with 14 bases in between. Germline loops: CDR1 MNHEY, CDR2 SMNVEV (reference sequence). This CDR3 comprises 13 residues. In DNA, the CDR3 is TGTGCCAGCCGAAAAGAGGAGGGCTATGGCTACACCTTC. Translating gives CASRKEEGYGYTF.

V is TRBV2 and J is TRBJ1-4; D call uncertain. Germline values: CDR1 SNHLY, CDR2 FYNNEI. Trimming cost V 7 bases and J 8 bases, with 17 bases left between them. This CDR3 region has 14 residues. In DNA, the CDR3 is TGTGCCAGCACCCGAAACGGCAGGAGGGAAAAACTGTTTTTT. Encoded protein: CASTRNGRREKLFF.

This clone was picked up a small number of times. The V gene is TRBV29-1, the J gene TRBJ2-1; TRBD1 aligns across 7 bases. Germline V gene data show CDR1 as SQVTM and CDR2 as ANQGSEA. The CDR3 covers 14 residues. CDR3 DNA sequence: TGCAGACGCACCCGGGACAGCTCCTACAATGAGCAGTTCTTC. Translation gives CRRTRDSSYNEQFF.

This sequence joins TRBV28 and TRBJ1-2; D not resolved. Germline CDR1 MDHEN, CDR2 SYDVKM. Trimming left V 4 bases short and J 5 bases short, with 20 bases between. This CDR3 comprises 16 residues. The CDR3 region is CASSSPGSAREYGYTF. The DNA for the CDR3 is TGTGCCAGCAGTTCCCCCGGGTCAGCGAGGGAGTATGGCTACACCTTC.

V and J are TRBV29-1 and TRBJ2-1, with D unresolved. Trimming pared 4 bases from V and 5 bases from J, leaving 6 bases between. Germline V gene lookup returns CDR1 SQVTM and CDR2 ANQGSEA. The CDR3 length is 11 residues. CDR3 region: CSVVRDNEQFF. CDR3 DNA sequence: TGCAGCGTTGTTCGGGACAATGAGCAGTTCTTC.

This clone was observed a single time. V and J are TRBV30 and TRBJ2-2, with unresolved D. Between the trimmed V and J ends, which lost 6 bases and 4 bases, there was a span of 12 bases. This CDR3 is built from 13 residues. In germline, CDR1 is GTSNPN, CDR2 SVGIG (reference sequence). The CDR3 nucleotides read TGTGCCTGCGCCTTTTCGCGCACCGGGGAGCTGTTTTTT. Its translation is CACAFSRTGELFF.

This clone came up a few times. A read error may account for a junction end that differs from germline. The chain carries TRBV19 and TRBJ1-2; tentatively, D is TRBD1 (5 bases). CDR3 size: 11 residues. Germline V CDR1 and CDR2: LNHDA, SQIVND (reference sequence). CDR3 sequence reads: CASSISPGIVF. CDR3 nucleotides: TGTGCCAGTAGTATTTCCCCAGGGATCGTCTTC.

This clone was seen a few times. V is TRBV7-9 and J is TRBJ2-3; D might be TRBD1 (5 bases). This CDR3 contains 15 residues. The germline CDR1 and CDR2 sequences are SEHNR and FQNEAQ (reference sequence). V was cut by 5 bases and J by 4 bases, with 16 bases left in between. CDR3 coding DNA: TGTGCCAGCAGCCGGAGTAATGACAGCCCAGATACGCAGTATTTT. It is translated as CASSRSNDSPDTQYF.

This clone has only a few counts. The sample holds other DNA sequences that translate to the same CDR3. The DNA of the CDR3 is TGCAGCGTTGTGGGGGGAGGAACTGAAGCTTTCTTT. Residues: CSVVGGGTEAFF. The chain carries TRBV29-1 and TRBJ1-1; TRBD1 might be the D (5 bases). Trimming stripped 4 bases from V and 5 bases from J, with 11 bases between. Per germline, CDR1 SQVTM and CDR2 ANQGSEA. The CDR3 loop spans 12 amino acids. The full variable domain, rest sourced from reference TRBV29-1 and TRBJ1-1, is SAVISQKPSRDICQRGTSLTIQCQVDSQVTMMFWYRQQPGQSLTLIATANQGSEATYESGFVIDKFPISRPNLTFSTLTVSNMSPEDSSIYLCSVVGGGTEAFFGQGTRLTVV.

This clone was seen only a few times. The genes are TRBV5-1 and TRBJ2-1, with D perhaps matching TRBD2 (6 bases). The V gene's germline CDR1 is SGHRS and CDR2 YFSETQ. V gave up 3 bases and J gave up 7 bases, with 11 bases separating them. This CDR3 has 13 amino acids. CDR3 sequence (DNA): TGCGCCAGCAGCTACTACGGGGGTAATGAGCAGTTCTTC. Amino acids: CASSYYGGNEQFF.

This clone was counted between two and nine times. The V and J genes are TRBV5-1 and TRBJ2-3; 11 positions match TRBD2. Germline V gene sequence: CDR1 SGHRS, CDR2 YFSETQ. After removal of 0 bases from V and 0 bases from J, the junction contained 6 bases not matched to a gene. This CDR3 spans 18 amino acids. CDR3 sequence reads: CASSLALAGGRSTDTQYF. The CDR3 nucleotides are TGCGCCAGCAGCTTGGCCCTAGCGGGGGGTCGTAGCACAGATACGCAGTATTTT.

The V and J genes are TRBV7-8 and TRBJ2-3; tentative D call: TRBD2 (6 bases). Germline lookup yields CDR1 SGHVS and CDR2 FQNEAQ. With 3 bases removed from V and 4 bases from J, the gap between germline ends came to 8 bases. This CDR3 spans 13 amino acids. For the CDR3, the DNA is TGTGCCAGCAGCTTGGGCGGGGCAGATACGCAGTATTTT. Amino acids: CASSLGGADTQYF.

V is TRBV9 and J is TRBJ2-7, with 9 bases that match TRBD1. V was pared by 3 bases and J by 1 base, with 5 bases of the junction left unmatched. Germline V gene sequence: CDR1 SGDLS, CDR2 YYNGEE. This CDR3 region has 15 residues. CDR3 in DNA: TGTGCCAGCAGCGAACAGGGGGCCCTATCCTACGAGCAGTACTTC. Its protein is CASSEQGALSYEQYF.

This clone was recorded a few times. The chain uses TRBV2 and TRBJ1-4; D unclear. V was pared by 7 bases and J by 5 bases, with 8 bases between. CDR1 is SNHLY, CDR2 FYNNEI, per germline. The CDR3 extends over 12 amino acids. CDR3 loop: CASTYTNEKLFF. The CDR3 nucleotides are TGTGCCAGCACGTACACCAATGAAAAACTGTTTTTT.

The V and J genes are TRBV9 and TRBJ1-4; 8 bases align to TRBD1. Germline values: CDR1 SGDLS, CDR2 YYNGEE. The V gene end was trimmed by 5 bases and the J gene end by 6 bases; junction bases not matched to a gene: 9. The CDR3 sequence is 15 residues long. The CDR3 DNA reads as TGTGCCAGCAGTGGCTCGGGACAGGCACATGAAAAACTGTTTTTT. It translates to CASSGSGQAHEKLFF.

The CDR3, as DNA: TGTGCCACGAATACTTACAATGAGCAGTTCTTC. Protein: CATNTYNEQFF. This chain uses TRBV10-3 with TRBJ2-1; D remains ambiguous. The CDR3 has 11 residues. V was shortened by 10 bases and J by 4 bases, with 8 bases between the two germline ends. Germline lookup yields CDR1 ENHRY and CDR2 SYGVKD.

This clone has only a few counts. The chain carries TRBV5-8 and TRBJ2-1; 7 bases match TRBD2. The junction had 14 bases not matched to a gene; V was cut back by 3 bases and J by 8 bases. The CDR3 sequence is 16 residues long. Germline V gene lookup returns CDR1 SGHTS and CDR2 YDEGEE. In nucleotides, the CDR3 is TGTGCCAGCAGCTCACCCTTGGCGGGGGAATTTTATGAGCAGTTCTTC. It translates to CASSSPLAGEFYEQFF.

This clone was picked up one time. The chain links TRBV5-1 to TRBJ2-1; TRBD1 might be the D (6 bases). V was clipped by 6 bases and J by 1 base, with 11 bases between them. This CDR3 is built from 14 residues. Germline V gene lookup returns CDR1 SGHRS and CDR2 YFSETQ. The CDR3 DNA reads TGCGCCAGCACGGACAGCAGTTCCTACAATGAGCAGTTCTTC. Translated, it gives CASTDSSSYNEQFF. Full variable domain (outside the CDR3, taken from reference TRBV5-1 and TRBJ2-1): KAGVTQTPRYLIKTRGQQVTLSCSPISGHRSVSWYQQTPGQGLQFLFEYFSETQRNKGNFPGRFSGRQFSNSRSEMNVSTLELGDSALYLCASTDSSSYNEQFFGPGTRLTVL.

J is TRBJ1-2 and V is TRBV30; D not resolved. Germline V lookup: CDR1 GTSNPN, CDR2 SVGIG (reference sequence). CDR3 length: 13 residues. The V end lost 0 bases, the J end lost 5 bases, and 10 bases lay between the germline ends. CDR3 amino acids: CAWSVPRNYGYTF. DNA of the CDR3: TGTGCCTGGAGTGTACCTAGAAATTATGGCTACACCTTC.

The chain has TRBV7-9 and TRBJ2-1, with a tentative D call TRBD1 (5 bases). Germline V gene sequence: CDR1 SEHNR, CDR2 FQNEAQ (reference sequence). The CDR3 length is 15 residues. V gave up 5 bases and J gave up 3 bases, with 14 bases separating them. The CDR3, as DNA: TGTGCCAGCAGCGATGGACATTTCTTCTACAATGAGCAGTTCTTC. As protein: CASSDGHFFYNEQFF.

Only a few counts were recorded for this clone. V usage is TRBV6-1 and J usage is TRBJ2-1, with D possibly matching TRBD1 (6 bases). Germline CDR1 is MNHNS and CDR2 is SASEGT. The CDR3 is 15 amino acids. Trimming cost V 3 bases and J 4 bases, with 13 bases left between them. The CDR3 reads CASSELDRPYNEQFF. The DNA for the CDR3 is TGTGCCAGCAGTGAGCTGGACAGACCGTACAATGAGCAGTTCTTC.

Only a few counts were recorded for this clone. The chain carries TRBV7-2 and TRBJ1-3; unclear D gene. The V gene lost 3 bases and the J gene lost 3 bases, with 6 bases spanning the gap. The V gene's germline CDR1 is SGHTA and CDR2 FQGNSA. The CDR3 is 13 amino acids. CDR3 loop: CASSLSVGNTIYF. The CDR3 nucleotides are TGTGCCAGCAGCTTGTCGGTTGGAAACACCATATATTTT.

This rearrangement joins TRBV5-4 to TRBJ2-3; TRBD2 agrees at 14 bases. The CDR3 consists of 18 residues. Germline CDR1 reads SGHNT; CDR2 reads YYREEE (reference sequence). V was clipped by 0 bases and J by 0 bases; unmatched bases: 3. The chain's CDR3 is CASSLGGTSGGSTDTQYF. In DNA form, the CDR3 reads TGTGCCAGCAGCTTGGGAGGGACTAGCGGGGGAAGCACAGATACGCAGTATTTT. The full variable domain, completed using reference TRBV5-4 and TRBJ2-3, is ETGVTQSPTHLIKTRGQQVTLRCSSQSGHNTVSWYQQALGQGPQFIFQYYREEENGRGNFPPRFSGLQFPNYSSELNVNALELDDSALYLCASSLGGTSGGSTDTQYFGPGTRLTVL.

The sample holds one count of this clone. The V call is TRBV18, the J call TRBJ1-2, with 7 positions matching TRBD1. Per the germline V gene, CDR1 is KGHSH and CDR2 is LQKENI. The CDR3 has 15 amino acids. With 1 base clipped from V and 4 bases from J, the junction kept 6 bases outside the gene matches. CDR3 nucleotide sequence: TGTGCCAGCTCACCACGAGAGGGACAGATCTATGGCTACACCTTC. It yields the protein CASSPREGQIYGYTF.

In its sample, this clone was seen a few times. This CDR3 is also generated by other DNA sequences in the sample. V gene TRBV30 combines with J gene TRBJ2-5; 9 bases fit TRBD2. J gave up 1 base and V 5 bases, and 5 bases lay outside the gene matches. The CDR3 has 14 residues. Germline V gives CDR1 GTSNPN, CDR2 SVGIG (reference sequence). This chain's CDR3 is CAWSGGGAQETQYF. The CDR3 nucleotides are TGTGCCTGGTCGGGCGGGGGGGCCCAAGAGACCCAGTACTTC.

The chain carries TRBV7-9 and TRBJ2-7, with 7 bases aligning to TRBD1. Germline values: CDR1 SEHNR, CDR2 FQNEAQ (reference sequence). The length of the CDR3 is 14 residues. The junction had 4 bases not matched to a gene; V was cut back by 3 bases and J by 2 bases. Here the CDR3 DNA reads TGTGCCAGCAGCTTTGCGACAGGGCCCTACGAGCAGTACTTC. This gives the protein CASSFATGPYEQYF.

This chain connects TRBV9 to TRBJ1-6; 7 bases match TRBD1. The CDR3 runs to 14 residues. With 3 bases clipped from V and 7 bases from J, the junction kept 4 bases outside the gene matches. The germline V gene has CDR1 SGDLS and CDR2 YYNGEE. The CDR3 nucleotides read TGTGCCAGCAGCGCCGGGGACAGAAATTCACCCCTCCACTTT. Translated: CASSAGDRNSPLHF.

V and J are TRBV30 and TRBJ2-1; TRBD1 matches at 9 bases. The V gene end was trimmed by 3 bases and the J gene end by 6 bases; junction bases not matched to a gene: 6. This CDR3 region has 14 residues. The germline V gene has CDR1 GTSNPN and CDR2 SVGIG (reference sequence). CDR3 in amino acids: CAWSPGQGGNEQFF. DNA of the CDR3: TGTGCCTGGAGCCCGGGACAGGGCGGCAATGAGCAGTTCTTC.